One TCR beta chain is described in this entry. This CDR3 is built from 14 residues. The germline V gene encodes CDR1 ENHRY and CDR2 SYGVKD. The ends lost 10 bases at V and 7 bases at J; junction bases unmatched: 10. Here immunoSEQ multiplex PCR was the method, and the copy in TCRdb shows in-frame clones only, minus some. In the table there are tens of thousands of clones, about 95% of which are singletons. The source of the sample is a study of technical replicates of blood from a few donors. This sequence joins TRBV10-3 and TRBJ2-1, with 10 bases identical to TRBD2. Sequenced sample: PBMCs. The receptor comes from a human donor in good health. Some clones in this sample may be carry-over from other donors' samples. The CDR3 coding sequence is TGTGCCACACAGCGGGAGGGCCCCGTGAATGAGCAGTTCTTC. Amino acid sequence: CATQREGPVNEQFF.